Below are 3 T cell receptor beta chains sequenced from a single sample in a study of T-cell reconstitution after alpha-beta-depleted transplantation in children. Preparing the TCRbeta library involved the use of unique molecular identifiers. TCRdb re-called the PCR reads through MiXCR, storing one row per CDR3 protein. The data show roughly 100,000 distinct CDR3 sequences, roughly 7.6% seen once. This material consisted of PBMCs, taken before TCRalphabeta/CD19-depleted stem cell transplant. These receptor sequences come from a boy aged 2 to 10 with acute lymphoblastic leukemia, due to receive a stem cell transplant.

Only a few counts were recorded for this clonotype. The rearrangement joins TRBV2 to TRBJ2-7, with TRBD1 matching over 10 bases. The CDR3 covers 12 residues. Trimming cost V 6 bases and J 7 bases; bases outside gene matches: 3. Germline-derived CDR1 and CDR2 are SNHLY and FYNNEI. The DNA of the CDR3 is TGTGCCAGCAGGGACAGGGGGGCGGAGCAGTACTTC. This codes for CASRDRGAEQYF.

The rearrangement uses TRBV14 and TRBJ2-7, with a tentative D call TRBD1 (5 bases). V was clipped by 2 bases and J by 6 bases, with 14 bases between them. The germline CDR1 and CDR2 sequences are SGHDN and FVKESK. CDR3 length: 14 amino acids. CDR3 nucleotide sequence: TGTGCCAGCAGCCAAAGACGGACACCCCGCGAGCAGTACTTC. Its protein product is CASSQRRTPREQYF.

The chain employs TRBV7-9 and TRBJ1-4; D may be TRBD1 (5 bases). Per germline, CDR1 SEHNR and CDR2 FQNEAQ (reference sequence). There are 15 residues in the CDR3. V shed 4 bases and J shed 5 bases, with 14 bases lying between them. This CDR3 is CASSCYSGSNEKLFF. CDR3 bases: TGTGCCAGCAGCTGCTATTCAGGGTCGAATGAAAAACTGTTTTTT.